This TCR beta chain appears in the sequencing data of a study of Graves' ophthalmopathy and Graves' hyperthyroidism. This clonotype was picked up many times. Amplifying from RNA transcripts, the study obtained TCR beta CDR3 regions. The first-round RT-PCR employed HTBI primers together with the Qiagen OneStep RT-PCR kit. A multiplex PCR was then performed as the second round. TCRdb analysed the multiplex PCR reads with MiXCR anew, one entry per CDR3 protein. Of approximately 500,000 distinct CDR3 sequences listed, approximately 15% are singletons. Trimming removed 3 bases at V and 7 bases at J, with 13 bases between. This CDR3 has 15 residues. CDR1 LNHNV and CDR2 YYDKDF come from the germline V gene (reference sequence).

The sequenced material came from blood. The TCR originated in a woman younger than 45 with Graves' ophthalmopathy. The chain couples TRBV15 to TRBJ1-6, with D perhaps matching TRBD1 (5 bases). The CDR3 DNA reads TGTGCCACCAGCAGGCCCGTTAGGGGCAATTCACCCCTCCACTTT. Translation: CATSRPVRGNSPLHF.